The rows below give T cell receptor beta chains drawn from one sample of a study of T cell responses to AZD1222 COVID-19 vaccine. Sequencing used immunoSEQ multiplex PCR; TCRdb keeps in-frame clones, though not all of them. The table shows just over 95,000 clones, with approximately 88% occurring only once. The sequencing used peripheral blood, collected on day 0 of AZD1222 vaccination. These receptors originate from an adult in good health. The CDR3 runs from the conserved cysteine through the conserved F or W. Fields, in order: clone size, D gene, V gene, J gene, CDR3 length, CDR3 DNA, CDR3 protein. A D gene is named only where the DNA matches it firmly. Size is omitted from some rows. Given values are once, few, many or a class for expanded clones.

.,TRBD2,TRBV7-2,TRBJ2-3,16,TGTGCCAGCAGCTTAGTATCCGGGGGGGGCACAGATACGCAGTATTTT,CASSLVSGGGTDTQYF
.,.,TRBV6-5,TRBJ2-7,12,TGTGCCAGCAGCAGAGATCAGGGTAGGCAGTACTTC,CASSRDQGRQYF
.,TRBD2,TRBV9,TRBJ2-2,15,TGTGCCAGCAGCCCGGCGCGGGGGGGCCCCGGGGAGCTGTTTTTT,CASSPARGGPGELFF
.,TRBD2,TRBV7-7,TRBJ2-1,16,TGTGCTAGCAGCTTAGATATAGCGGGGGGCGGCAATGAGCAGTTCTTC,CASSLDIAGGGNEQFF
.,.,TRBV5-1,TRBJ1-1,14,TGCGCCAGCAGCTTACAGGGAGGGAACACTGAAGCTTTCTTT,CASSLQGGNTEAFF
.,.,TRBV30,TRBJ2-5,15,TGTGCCTGGAGTGGCCTTTGGGGGACCAGAGAGACCCAGTACTTC,CAWSGLWGTRETQYF
.,.,TRBV23-1,TRBJ1-4,16,TGCGCCAGCAGCCATTTATTCGGGGCCCCCCATGAAAAACTGTTTTTT,CASSHLFGAPHEKLFF
.,.,TRBV11-2,TRBJ2-7,12,TGTGCCAGCAGCTTAATAGGGAACGAGCAGTACTTC,CASSLIGNEQYF
.,.,TRBV6-5,TRBJ1-1,15,TGTGCCACACGAGAGACCGGGACAATGAACACTGAAGCTTTCTTT,CATRETGTMNTEAFF
once,TRBD2,TRBV11-3,TRBJ2-7,15,TGTGCCAGCAGCTTTGCGGGGGGGCCTTCCTACGAGCAGTACTTC,CASSFAGGPSYEQYF
.,.,TRBV20-1,TRBJ1-1,11,TGCAGTGCTAGAGATCATCGAAAAGCTTTCTTT,CSARDHRKAFF
.,TRBD1,TRBV6-2/TRBV6-3,TRBJ1-5,14,TGTGCCAGCAGCAACGGACAGGGAGATCAGCCCCAGCATTTT,CASSNGQGDQPQHF
once,.,TRBV28,TRBJ1-1,13,TGTGCCAGCAGTTTAGGTACGAACACTGAAGCTTTCTTT,CASSLGTNTEAFF
.,TRBD2,TRBV12-5,TRBJ2-3,17,TGTGCTAGTGGTTTCTCTACGGGGGGGCCCGTCGTCGATACGCAGTATTTT,CASGFSTGGPVVDTQYF
.,.,TRBV6-5,TRBJ1-5,16,TGTGCCAGCAGTTACGCCTCCCGGACGGGCCGGGAGCCCCAGCATTTT,CASSYASRTGREPQHF
.,.,TRBV6-6,TRBJ1-6,14,TGTGCCAGCAGTTACGAGGGTAATAATTCACCCCTCCACTTT,CASSYEGNNSPLHF
.,TRBD1,TRBV27,TRBJ1-2,14,TGTGCCAGCAGTTCTAGGACAGGGAGCTATGGCTACACCTTC,CASSSRTGSYGYTF
.,.,TRBV6-5,TRBJ1-2,12,TGTGCCAGCAGGAAGGGGCTCGCTGGCTACACCTTC,CASRKGLAGYTF
.,TRBD2,TRBV6-4,TRBJ2-1,15,TGTGCCAGCAGTGGAGGGCTAGCGGGGTACAATGAGCAGTTCTTC,CASSGGLAGYNEQFF
once,TRBD1,TRBV5-1,TRBJ1-1,14,TGCGCCAGCAGCTCCCGGGACAGGAACACTGAAGCTTTCTTT,CASSSRDRNTEAFF
.,.,TRBV9,TRBJ1-2,15,TGTGCCAGCAGTCCTACGGACAGCGCGGTCTATGGCTACACCTTC,CASSPTDSAVYGYTF
.,.,TRBV12-3/TRBV12-4,TRBJ2-1,12,TGTGCCAGCAGTCTGGACTCCCCAGAGCAGTTCTTC,CASSLDSPEQFF
.,.,TRBV14,TRBJ1-1,14,TGTGCCAGCAGCCTCGGCGGGGTAAGCACTGAAGCTTTCTTT,CASSLGGVSTEAFF
.,.,TRBV19,TRBJ2-7,14,TGTGCCAGTAGTATAGCGGGATCCTCCTACGAGCAGTACTTC,CASSIAGSSYEQYF
once,.,TRBV9,TRBJ2-3,15,TGTGCCAGCAGCGTACGAAGCGGGCAAACAGATACGCAGTATTTT,CASSVRSGQTDTQYF
.,.,TRBV3-1/TRBV3-2,TRBJ2-7,12,TGTGCCAGCAGCCAAAACCGTGGCGAGCAGTACTTC,CASSQNRGEQYF
.,.,TRBV19,TRBJ2-7,14,TGTGCCAGTAGTCCGTATCAGGGTGTCGACGAGCAGTACTTC,CASSPYQGVDEQYF
.,.,TRBV28,TRBJ1-5,13,TGTGCCAGCCCGGGGGTCAGAGATCAGCCCCAGCATTTT,CASPGVRDQPQHF
.,.,TRBV27,TRBJ2-6,13,TGTGCCTCGGCTTGGGGAGACCCCAACGTCCTGACTTTC,CASAWGDPNVLTF
.,.,TRBV18,TRBJ2-7,11,TGTGCCAGCTCACAGGTCGAAGAGCAGTACTTC,CASSQVEEQYF
.,.,TRBV6-6,TRBJ1-2,13,TGTGCCAGCAGTTACTCCCAAGGCCCTGGCTACACCTTC,CASSYSQGPGYTF
.,.,TRBV19,TRBJ1-1,14,TGTGCCAGTAGGGTTTTGTCAGGTCCCACTGAAGCTTTCTTT,CASRVLSGPTEAFF
few,TRBD1,TRBV6-1,TRBJ1-2,18,TGTGCCAGCAGCGAACAGGGGGCCACAGACGGAGAAGACTATGGCTACACCTTC,CASSEQGATDGEDYGYTF
few,.,TRBV4-3,TRBJ2-7,15,TGCGCCAGCAGCCAACGTTTGGGGGAGAGCTACGAGCAGTACTTC,CASSQRLGESYEQYF
.,.,TRBV5-5,TRBJ1-6,12,TGTGCCAGCAGCTTGATCGATTCACCCCTCCACTTT,CASSLIDSPLHF
.,.,TRBV9,TRBJ1-6,14,TGTGCCAGCAGCGTAGGGGACGAGAATTCACCCCTCCACTTT,CASSVGDENSPLHF
.,.,TRBV2,TRBJ1-2,10,TGTGCCAGCCGGGCCGATGGCTACACCTTC,CASRADGYTF
.,.,TRBV5-4,TRBJ2-7,14,TGTGCCAGCAGCTTGGAGGGGGTTTCCTACGAGCAGTACTTC,CASSLEGVSYEQYF
.,TRBD1,TRBV4-1,TRBJ2-7,17,TGCGCCAGCAGCCAAGCGCTGTCCCCGGACAGGGGCTACGAGCAGTACTTC,CASSQALSPDRGYEQYF
.,TRBD2,TRBV6-2/TRBV6-3,TRBJ2-7,15,TGTGCCAGCAGTTACGAGCTAGCGGCTCCCTACGAGCAGTACTTC,CASSYELAAPYEQYF
.,TRBD1,TRBV2,TRBJ1-1,15,TGTGCCGGGGAGATGACAGGGCCGGGTACCACTGAAGCTTTCTTT,CAGEMTGPGTTEAFF
.,.,TRBV29-1,TRBJ2-3,12,TGCAGCGTTCAATCGGGCCCAGATACGCAGTATTTT,CSVQSGPDTQYF
once,.,TRBV30,TRBJ1-2,13,TGTGCCTGGATCCCCCCCAGAATTGGTGGCTACACCTTC,CAWIPPRIGGYTF
.,TRBD1,TRBV25-1,TRBJ2-7,15,TGTGCCAGCAGTGAATTTGGGACAGGGGCACGAGAGCAGTACTTC,CASSEFGTGAREQYF
.,.,TRBV4-1,TRBJ2-1,14,TGCGCCAGCAGCCAAGATTACCCCTACAATGAGCAGTTCTTC,CASSQDYPYNEQFF
once,.,TRBV30,TRBJ2-3,17,TGTGCCTGGAGTCTCATAAAGCGGGCCACTCAGGGAGATACGCAGTATTTT,CAWSLIKRATQGDTQYF
.,.,TRBV18,TRBJ2-4,16,TGTGCCAGCTCCGTGGAGGGCCCCTTAGCCAAAAACATTCAGTACTTC,CASSVEGPLAKNIQYF
few,.,TRBV11-3,TRBJ2-3,16,TGTGCCAGCAGCCCCGCCCGTGGGGGCAGCACAGATACGCAGTATTTT,CASSPARGGSTDTQYF
.,TRBD2,TRBV6-4,TRBJ2-3,15,TGTGCCAGCAGTACGAGCGGGGGTACCACAGATACGCAGTATTTT,CASSTSGGTTDTQYF
few,TRBD2,TRBV28,TRBJ2-3,17,TGTGCCAGCAGTGTCCTAGCGGGGGGGCCGGGCACAGATACGCAGTATTTT,CASSVLAGGPGTDTQYF
.,.,TRBV7-9,TRBJ1-2,14,TGTGCCAGCAGCTTAATCACGACTTACTATGGCTACACCTTC,CASSLITTYYGYTF
.,.,TRBV18,TRBJ2-1,16,TGTGCCAGCTCACCCTTGTCTGGGGCAAACTACAATGAGCAGTTCTTC,CASSPLSGANYNEQFF
.,.,TRBV6-2/TRBV6-3,TRBJ2-1,16,TGTGCCAGCAGTCCAGGGGGAGCGGGGGTCTACAATGAGCAGTTCTTC,CASSPGGAGVYNEQFF